Reported below is one T cell receptor beta chain. The data originate from a study of cytomegalovirus exposure and HLA in healthy donors. Germline loops: CDR1 MGHRA, CDR2 YSYEKL. V shed 4 bases, J shed 0 bases, and the junction held 9 bases outside the gene matches. CDR3 length: 18 amino acids. Vbeta (60) and Jbeta (13) primers were used in the PCR. The repertoire was sequenced with immunoSEQ multiplex PCR; TCRdb's copy has only in-frame clones and lacks some. The sample yields 100,000 to 150,000 clones, about 71% seen once. The chain uses TRBV4-1 and TRBJ1-4; TRBD1 matches at 9 bases. Sequenced: PBMCs. This sequence was found in a woman between 50 and 59 years old in good health and CMV-seronegative. CDR3: CASSLTMGQGATNEKLFF. CDR3 DNA sequence: TGCGCCAGCAGCCTCACTATGGGACAGGGTGCAACTAATGAAAAACTGTTTTTT.